This T cell receptor beta chain was captured by sequencing in a study of cytomegalovirus exposure and HLA in healthy donors. Study-wide background: Early on, a data release was issued that held approximately 78 million unique TCRs from HLA-typed donors. General study points: Further analysis, carried out later, found HLA-associated TCR beta chains more clonally expanded than equally common other chains.

The PCR used 60 Vbeta and 13 Jbeta primers. Generated by immunoSEQ multiplex PCR, the TCRdb table keeps only in-frame clones and is missing some. Among approximately 190,000 clones listed, over 70% were seen once. A remark on this clone: The antigen remains unidentified.

This CDR3 spans 13 amino acids. Germline-derived CDR1 and CDR2 are SGHDT and YYEEEE. Trimming removed 4 bases from V and 6 bases from J; junction bases left unmatched: 6. The sequencing input was PBMCs. The source is a man aged 45-65 years in good health and CMV-seronegative. The chain carries TRBV5-6 and TRBJ1-1; 7 nucleotides line up with TRBD1. CDR3 region: CASSLTGWPEAFF. CDR3 nucleotide sequence: TGTGCCAGCAGCCTGACAGGGTGGCCTGAAGCTTTCTTT.